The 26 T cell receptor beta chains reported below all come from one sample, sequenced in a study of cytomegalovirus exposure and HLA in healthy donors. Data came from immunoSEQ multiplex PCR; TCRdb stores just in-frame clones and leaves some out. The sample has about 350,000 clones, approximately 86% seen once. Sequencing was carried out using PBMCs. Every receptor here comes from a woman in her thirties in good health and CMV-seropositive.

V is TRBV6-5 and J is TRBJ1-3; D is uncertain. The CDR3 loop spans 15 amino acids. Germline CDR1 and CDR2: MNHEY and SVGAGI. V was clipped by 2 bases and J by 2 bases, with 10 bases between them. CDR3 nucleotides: TGTGCCAGCAGTTACAGGGAAACCACTGGAAACACCATATATTTT. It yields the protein CASSYRETTGNTIYF.

CDR3 sequence reads: CASSLEAYTEAFF. CDR3 DNA: TGTGCCAGCAGCTTGGAGGCATACACTGAAGCTTTCTTT. The rearrangement links TRBV5-4 to TRBJ1-1, with no clear D. The CDR3 length is 13 residues. The ends were cut back, 0 bases at V and 3 bases at J, with 6 bases in the middle. The germline CDR1 and CDR2 sequences are SGHNT and YYREEE (reference sequence).

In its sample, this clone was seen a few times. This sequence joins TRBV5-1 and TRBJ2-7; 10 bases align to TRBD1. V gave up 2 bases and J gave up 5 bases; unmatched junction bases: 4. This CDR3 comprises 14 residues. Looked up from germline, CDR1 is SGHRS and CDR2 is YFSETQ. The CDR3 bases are TGCGCCAGCAGCTTTCCGGGACAGGGGAACGAGCAGTACTTC. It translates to CASSFPGQGNEQYF.

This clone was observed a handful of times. The CDR3 DNA is TGTGCCAGCAGCCGTCAAGGAGGGAGCGGGGCCAACGTCCTGACTTTC. Translation gives CASSRQGGSGANVLTF. The chain has TRBV7-2 and TRBJ2-6; perhaps TRBD2 as D (6 bases). This CDR3 has 16 residues. The V end was cut by 5 bases, the J end by 4 bases, with 15 bases between. Germline CDR1 reads SGHTA; CDR2 reads FQGNSA.

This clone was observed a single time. CDR3 in amino acids: CASSQVGRARQGQGFSGANVLTF. For the CDR3, the DNA is TGTGCCAGCAGCCAAGTTGGGCGGGCGAGACAGGGTCAGGGGTTCTCTGGGGCCAACGTCCTGACTTTC. The chain has TRBV14 and TRBJ2-6, with TRBD1 matching over 7 bases. Germline-derived CDR1 and CDR2 are SGHDN and FVKESK. J was trimmed by 0 bases and V by 1 base; bases with no gene match: 21. There are 23 residues in the CDR3.

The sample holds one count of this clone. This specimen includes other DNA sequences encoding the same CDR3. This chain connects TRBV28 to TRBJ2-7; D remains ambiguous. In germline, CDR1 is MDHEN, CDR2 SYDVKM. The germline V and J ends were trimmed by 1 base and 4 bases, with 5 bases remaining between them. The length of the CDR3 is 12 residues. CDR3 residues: CASSLSGYEQYF. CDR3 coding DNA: TGTGCCAGCAGTTTATCTGGGTACGAGCAGTACTTC. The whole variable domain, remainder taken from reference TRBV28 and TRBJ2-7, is DVKVTQSSRYLVKRTGEKVFLECVQDMDHENMFWYRQDPGLGLRLIYFSYDVKMKEKGDIPEGYSVSREKKERFSLILESASTNQTSMYLCASSLSGYEQYFGPGTRLTVT.

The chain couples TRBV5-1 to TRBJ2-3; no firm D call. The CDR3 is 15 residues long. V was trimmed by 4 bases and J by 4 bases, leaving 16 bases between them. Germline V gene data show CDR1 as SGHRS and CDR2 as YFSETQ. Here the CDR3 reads CASSPFSYAADTQYF. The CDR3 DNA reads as TGCGCCAGCAGCCCCTTCTCCTACGCCGCAGATACGCAGTATTTT. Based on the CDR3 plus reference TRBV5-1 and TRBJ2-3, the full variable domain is KAGVTQTPRYLIKTRGQQVTLSCSPISGHRSVSWYQQTPGQGLQFLFEYFSETQRNKGNFPGRFSGRQFSNSRSEMNVSTLELGDSALYLCASSPFSYAADTQYFGPGTRLTVL.

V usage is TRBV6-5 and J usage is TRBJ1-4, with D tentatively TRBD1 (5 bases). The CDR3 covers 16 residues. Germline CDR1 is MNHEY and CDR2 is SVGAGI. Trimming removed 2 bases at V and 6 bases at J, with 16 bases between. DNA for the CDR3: TGTGCCAGCAGTTACGGAGGGACCGCGATTTATGAAAAACTGTTTTTT. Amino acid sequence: CASSYGGTAIYEKLFF.

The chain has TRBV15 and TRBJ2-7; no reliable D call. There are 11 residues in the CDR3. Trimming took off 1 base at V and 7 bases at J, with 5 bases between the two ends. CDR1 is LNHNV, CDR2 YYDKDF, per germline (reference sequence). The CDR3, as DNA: TGTGCCACCAGCAGAGTGTATGAGCAGTACTTC. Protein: CATSRVYEQYF. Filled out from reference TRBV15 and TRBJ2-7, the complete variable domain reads DAMVIQNPRYQVTQFGKPVTLSCSQTLNHNVMYWYQQKSSQAPKLLFHYYDKDFNNEADTPDNFQSRRPNTSFCFLDIRSPGLGDTAMYLCATSRVYEQYFGPGTRLTVT.

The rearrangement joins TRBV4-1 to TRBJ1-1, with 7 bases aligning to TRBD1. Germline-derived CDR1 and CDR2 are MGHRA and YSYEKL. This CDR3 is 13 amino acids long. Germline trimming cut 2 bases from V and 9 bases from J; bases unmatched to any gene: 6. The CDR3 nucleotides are TGCGCCAGCAGCCAATGGCAGGGGGAAAAAGCTTTCTTT. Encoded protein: CASSQWQGEKAFF.

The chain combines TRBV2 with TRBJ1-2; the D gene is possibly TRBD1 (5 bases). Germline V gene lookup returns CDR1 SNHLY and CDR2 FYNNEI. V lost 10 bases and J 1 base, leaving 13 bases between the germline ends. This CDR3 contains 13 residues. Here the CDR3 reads CATLNGGNYGYTF. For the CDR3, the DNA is TGTGCCACCCTGAATGGGGGTAACTATGGCTACACCTTC. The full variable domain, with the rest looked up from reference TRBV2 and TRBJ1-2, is EPEVTQTPSHQVTQMGQEVILRCVPISNHLYFYWYRQILGQKVEFLVSFYNNEISEKSEIFDDQFSVERPDGSNFTLKIRSTKLEDSAMYFCATLNGGNYGYTFGSGTRLTVV.

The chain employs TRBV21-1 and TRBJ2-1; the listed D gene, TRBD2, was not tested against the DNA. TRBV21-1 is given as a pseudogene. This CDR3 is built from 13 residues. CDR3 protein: CASSWDSNNEQFF. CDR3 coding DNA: TGTGCCAGCAGCTGGGACTCAAACAATGAGCAGTTCTTC.

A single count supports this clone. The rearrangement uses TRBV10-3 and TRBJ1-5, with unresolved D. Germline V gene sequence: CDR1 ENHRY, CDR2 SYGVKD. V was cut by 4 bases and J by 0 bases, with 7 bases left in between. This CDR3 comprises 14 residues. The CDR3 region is CAISGKGSNQPQHF. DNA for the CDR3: TGTGCCATCAGTGGTAAGGGTAGCAATCAGCCCCAGCATTTT.

The CDR3 DNA reads TGCAGCGTTGAAGGGGTCGGGACTAGCGGGAGAATCGAGCAGTACTTC. Amino acids: CSVEGVGTSGRIEQYF. The V call is TRBV29-1, the J call TRBJ2-7; 14 bases fit TRBD2. Germline loops: CDR1 SQVTM, CDR2 ANQGSEA. The V segment lost 1 base and the J segment 6 bases; nucleotides outside the gene matches: 8. This CDR3 comprises 16 residues.

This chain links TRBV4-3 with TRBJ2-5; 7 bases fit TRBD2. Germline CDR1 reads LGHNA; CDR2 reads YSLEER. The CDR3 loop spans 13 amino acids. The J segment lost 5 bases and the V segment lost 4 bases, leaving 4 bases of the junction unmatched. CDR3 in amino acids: CASSRGGIETQYF. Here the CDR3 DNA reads TGCGCCAGCAGCCGGGGAGGGATTGAGACCCAGTACTTC.

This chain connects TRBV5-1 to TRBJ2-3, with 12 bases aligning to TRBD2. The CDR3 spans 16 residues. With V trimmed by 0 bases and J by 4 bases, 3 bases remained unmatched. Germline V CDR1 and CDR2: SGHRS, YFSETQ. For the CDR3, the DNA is TGCGCCAGCAGCTTGGGACTAGCGGGGGATCCAGATACGCAGTATTTT. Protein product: CASSLGLAGDPDTQYF.

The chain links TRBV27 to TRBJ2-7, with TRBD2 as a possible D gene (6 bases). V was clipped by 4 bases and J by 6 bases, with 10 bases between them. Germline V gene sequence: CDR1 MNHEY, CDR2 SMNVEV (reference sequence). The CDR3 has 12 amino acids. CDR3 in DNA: TGTGCCAGCAGTTCGGGACTTCGCGAGCAGTACTTC. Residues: CASSSGLREQYF.

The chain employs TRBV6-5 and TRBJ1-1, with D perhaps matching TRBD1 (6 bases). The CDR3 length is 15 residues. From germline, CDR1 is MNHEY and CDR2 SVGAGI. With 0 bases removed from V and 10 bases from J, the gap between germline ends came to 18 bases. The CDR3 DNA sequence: TGTGCCAGCAGTTACTCGGAAGGGGGGGCTTGGGTAGCTTTCTTT. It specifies CASSYSEGGAWVAFF.

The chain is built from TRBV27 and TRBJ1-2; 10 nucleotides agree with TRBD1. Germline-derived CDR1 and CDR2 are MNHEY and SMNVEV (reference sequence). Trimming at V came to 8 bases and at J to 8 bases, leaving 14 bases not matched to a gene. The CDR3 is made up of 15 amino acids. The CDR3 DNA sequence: TGTGCCAGCCGGCAATCACGACAGGGGGCTCGCGGCTACACCTTC. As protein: CASRQSRQGARGYTF.

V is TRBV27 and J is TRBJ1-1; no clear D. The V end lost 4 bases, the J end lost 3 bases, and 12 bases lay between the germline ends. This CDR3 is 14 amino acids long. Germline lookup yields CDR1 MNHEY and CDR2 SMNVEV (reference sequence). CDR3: CASSSRQSYTEAFF. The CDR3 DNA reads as TGTGCCAGCAGTTCCCGGCAGTCTTACACTGAAGCTTTCTTT.

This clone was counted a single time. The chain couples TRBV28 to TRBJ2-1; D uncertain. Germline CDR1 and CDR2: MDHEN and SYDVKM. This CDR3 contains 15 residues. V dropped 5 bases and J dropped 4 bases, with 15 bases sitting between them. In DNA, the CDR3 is TGTGCCAGCAGTCAAGCCGTCCTAAATTACAATGAGCAGTTCTTC. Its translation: CASSQAVLNYNEQFF. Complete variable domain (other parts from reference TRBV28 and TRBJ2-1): DVKVTQSSRYLVKRTGEKVFLECVQDMDHENMFWYRQDPGLGLRLIYFSYDVKMKEKGDIPEGYSVSREKKERFSLILESASTNQTSMYLCASSQAVLNYNEQFFGPGTRLTVL.

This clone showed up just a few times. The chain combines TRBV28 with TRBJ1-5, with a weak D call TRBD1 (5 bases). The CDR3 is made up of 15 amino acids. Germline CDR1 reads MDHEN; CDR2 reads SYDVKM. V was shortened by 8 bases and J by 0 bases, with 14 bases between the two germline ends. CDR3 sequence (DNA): TGTGCCAGCCGATTGGGACGGAATAGCAATCAGCCCCAGCATTTT. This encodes CASRLGRNSNQPQHF. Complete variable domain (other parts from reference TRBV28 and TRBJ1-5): DVKVTQSSRYLVKRTGEKVFLECVQDMDHENMFWYRQDPGLGLRLIYFSYDVKMKEKGDIPEGYSVSREKKERFSLILESASTNQTSMYLCASRLGRNSNQPQHFGDGTRLSIL.

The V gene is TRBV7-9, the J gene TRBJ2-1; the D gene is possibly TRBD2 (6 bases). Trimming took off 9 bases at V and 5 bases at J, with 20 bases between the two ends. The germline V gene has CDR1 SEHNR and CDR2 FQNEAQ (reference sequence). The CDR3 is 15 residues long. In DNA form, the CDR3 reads TGTGCCAGTGGCGCTAGGGGAGGAAAACACAATGAGCAGTTCTTC. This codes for CASGARGGKHNEQFF. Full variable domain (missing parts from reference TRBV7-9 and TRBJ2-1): DTGVSQNPRHKITKRGQNVTFRCDPISEHNRLYWYRQTLGQGPEFLTYFQNEAQLEKSRLLSDRFSAERPKGSFSTLEIQRTEQGDSAMYLCASGARGGKHNEQFFGPGTRLTVL.

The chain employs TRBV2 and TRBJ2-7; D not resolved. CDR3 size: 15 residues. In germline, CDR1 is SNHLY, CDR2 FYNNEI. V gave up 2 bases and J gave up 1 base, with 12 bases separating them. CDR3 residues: CASSEHLRRSYEQYF. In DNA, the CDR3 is TGTGCCAGCAGTGAACATCTGAGGCGATCCTACGAGCAGTACTTC.

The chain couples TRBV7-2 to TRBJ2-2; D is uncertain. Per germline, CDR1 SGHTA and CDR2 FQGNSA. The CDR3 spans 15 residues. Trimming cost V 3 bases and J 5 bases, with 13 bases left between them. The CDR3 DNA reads TGTGCCAGCAGCTTTACCCTATCAGCTACCGGGGAGCTGTTTTTT. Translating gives CASSFTLSATGELFF.

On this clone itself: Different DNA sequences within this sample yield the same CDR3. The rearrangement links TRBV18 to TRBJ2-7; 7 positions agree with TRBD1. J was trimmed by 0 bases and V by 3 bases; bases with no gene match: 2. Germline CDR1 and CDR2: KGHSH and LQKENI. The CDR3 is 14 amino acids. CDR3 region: CASSPDRASYEQYF. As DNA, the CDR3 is TGTGCCAGCTCACCCGACAGGGCCTCCTACGAGCAGTACTTC.